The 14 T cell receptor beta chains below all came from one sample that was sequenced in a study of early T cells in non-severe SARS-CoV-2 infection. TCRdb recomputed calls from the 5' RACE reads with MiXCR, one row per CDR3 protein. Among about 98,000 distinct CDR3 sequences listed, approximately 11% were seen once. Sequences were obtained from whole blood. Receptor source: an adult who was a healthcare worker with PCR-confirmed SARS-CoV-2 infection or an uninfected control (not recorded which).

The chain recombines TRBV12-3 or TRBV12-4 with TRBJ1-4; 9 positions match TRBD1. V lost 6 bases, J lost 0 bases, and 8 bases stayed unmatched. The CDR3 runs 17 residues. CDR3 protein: CASSSRGQGTTNEKLFF. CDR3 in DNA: TGTGCCAGCAGCTCACGGGGACAGGGTACAACTAATGAAAAACTGTTTTTT.

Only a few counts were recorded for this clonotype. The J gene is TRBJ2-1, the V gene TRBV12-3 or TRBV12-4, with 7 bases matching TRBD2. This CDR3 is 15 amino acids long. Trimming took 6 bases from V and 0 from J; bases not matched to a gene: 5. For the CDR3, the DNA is TGTGCCAGCAGGACCCGCGGGAGCTCCTACAATGAGCAGTTCTTC. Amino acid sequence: CASRTRGSSYNEQFF.

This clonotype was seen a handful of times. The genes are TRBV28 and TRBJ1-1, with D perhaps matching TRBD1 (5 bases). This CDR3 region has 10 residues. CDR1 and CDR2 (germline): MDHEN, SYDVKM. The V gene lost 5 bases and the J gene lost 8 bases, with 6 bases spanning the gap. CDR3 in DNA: TGTGCCAGCAGTCGGACAGAAGCTTTCTTT. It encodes CASSRTEAFF.

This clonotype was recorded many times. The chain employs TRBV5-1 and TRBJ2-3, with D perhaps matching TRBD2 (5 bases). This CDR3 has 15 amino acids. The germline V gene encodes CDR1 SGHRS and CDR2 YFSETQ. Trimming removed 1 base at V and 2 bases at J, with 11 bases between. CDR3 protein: CASSLMSGFTDTQYF. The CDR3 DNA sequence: TGCGCCAGCAGCTTGATGAGCGGATTCACAGATACGCAGTATTTT. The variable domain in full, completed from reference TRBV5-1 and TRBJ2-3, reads KAGVTQTPRYLIKTRGQQVTLSCSPISGHRSVSWYQQTPGQGLQFLFEYFSETQRNKGNFPGRFSGRQFSNSRSEMNVSTLELGDSALYLCASSLMSGFTDTQYFGPGTRLTVL.

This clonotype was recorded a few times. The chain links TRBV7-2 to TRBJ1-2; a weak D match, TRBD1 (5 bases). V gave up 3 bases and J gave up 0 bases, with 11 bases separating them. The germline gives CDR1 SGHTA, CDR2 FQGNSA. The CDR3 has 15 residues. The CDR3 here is CASSFASGSNYGYTF. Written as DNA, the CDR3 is TGTGCCAGCAGCTTTGCGTCAGGGTCTAACTATGGCTACACCTTC.

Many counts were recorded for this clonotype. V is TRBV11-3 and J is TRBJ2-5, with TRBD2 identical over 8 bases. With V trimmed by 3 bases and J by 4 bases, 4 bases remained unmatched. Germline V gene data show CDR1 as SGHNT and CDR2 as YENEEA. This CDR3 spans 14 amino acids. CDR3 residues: CASSLGAGGETQYF. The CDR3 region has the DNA TGTGCCAGCAGCTTGGGCGCGGGGGGAGAGACCCAGTACTTC.

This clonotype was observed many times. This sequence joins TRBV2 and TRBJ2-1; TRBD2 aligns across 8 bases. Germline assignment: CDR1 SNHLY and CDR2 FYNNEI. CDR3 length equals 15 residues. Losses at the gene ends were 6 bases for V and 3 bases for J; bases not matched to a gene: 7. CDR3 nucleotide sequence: TGTGCCAGCAGCCCCCCAGCGGGGGACTACAATGAGCAGTTCTTC. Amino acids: CASSPPAGDYNEQFF.

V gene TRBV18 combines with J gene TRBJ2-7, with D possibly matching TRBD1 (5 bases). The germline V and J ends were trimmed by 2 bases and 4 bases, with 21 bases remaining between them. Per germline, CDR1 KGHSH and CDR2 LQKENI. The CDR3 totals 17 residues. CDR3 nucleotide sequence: TGTGCCAGCTCACCAAAAGAACAGGCCCGTAGCCCTTACGAGCAGTACTTC. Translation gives CASSPKEQARSPYEQYF.

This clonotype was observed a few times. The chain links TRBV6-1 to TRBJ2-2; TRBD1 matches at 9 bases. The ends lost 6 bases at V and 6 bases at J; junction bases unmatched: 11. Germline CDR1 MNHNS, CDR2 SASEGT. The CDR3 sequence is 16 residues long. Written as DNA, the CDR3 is TGTGCCAGCAGGGTTACCGGGACAGGGAATGCCGGGGAGCTGTTTTTT. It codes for CASRVTGTGNAGELFF.

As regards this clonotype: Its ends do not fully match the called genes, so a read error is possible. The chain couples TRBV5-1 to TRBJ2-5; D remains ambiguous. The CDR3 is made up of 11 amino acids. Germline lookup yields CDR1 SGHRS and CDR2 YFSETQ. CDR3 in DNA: TGCGCCAACAGCGAGCAAGAGACCCAGTACTTC. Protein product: CANSEQETQYF.

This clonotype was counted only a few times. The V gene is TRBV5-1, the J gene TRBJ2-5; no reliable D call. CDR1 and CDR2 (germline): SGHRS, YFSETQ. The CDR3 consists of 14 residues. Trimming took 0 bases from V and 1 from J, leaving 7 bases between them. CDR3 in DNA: TGCGCCAGCAGCTTGGGGGGTTTCCAAGAGACCCAGTACTTC. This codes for CASSLGGFQETQYF. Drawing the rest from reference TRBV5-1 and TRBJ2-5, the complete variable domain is KAGVTQTPRYLIKTRGQQVTLSCSPISGHRSVSWYQQTPGQGLQFLFEYFSETQRNKGNFPGRFSGRQFSNSRSEMNVSTLELGDSALYLCASSLGGFQETQYFGPGTRLLVL.

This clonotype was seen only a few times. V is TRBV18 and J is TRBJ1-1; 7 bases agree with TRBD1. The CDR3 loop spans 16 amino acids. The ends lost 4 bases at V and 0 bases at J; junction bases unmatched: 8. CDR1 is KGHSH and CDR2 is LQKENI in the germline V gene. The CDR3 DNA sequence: TGTGCCAGCTCACTGGGGACAGCTTCCATGAACACTGAAGCTTTCTTT. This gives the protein CASSLGTASMNTEAFF.

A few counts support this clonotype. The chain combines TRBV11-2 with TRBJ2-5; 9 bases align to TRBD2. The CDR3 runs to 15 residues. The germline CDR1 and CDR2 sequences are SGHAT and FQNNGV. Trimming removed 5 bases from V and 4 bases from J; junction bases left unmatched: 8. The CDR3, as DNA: TGTGCCAGCAGCCCCCTAGCGGGGTTAGGAGAGACCCAGTACTTC. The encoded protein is CASSPLAGLGETQYF.

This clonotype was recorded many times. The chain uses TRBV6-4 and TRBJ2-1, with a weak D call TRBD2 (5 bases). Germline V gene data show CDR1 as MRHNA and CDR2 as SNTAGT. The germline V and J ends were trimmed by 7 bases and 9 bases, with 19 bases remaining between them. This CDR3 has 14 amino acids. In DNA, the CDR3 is TGTGCCAGCATGGCCGCTTCCGTACTAGTTGAGCAGTTCTTC. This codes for CASMAASVLVEQFF.